This TCR beta chain emerged from a study of shared clonotypes between healthy human individuals. Concerning this clone itself: Its cognate antigen is unknown.

The CDR3 spans 17 residues. The ends lost 1 base at V and 2 bases at J; junction bases unmatched: 8. CDR1 is SEHNR and CDR2 is FQNEAQ in the germline V gene (reference sequence). Study-level points and caveats: The expectation was that sequencing depth would affect clonotype sharing among donors. In general, naive subsets displayed greater estimated richness than memory subsets did.

The assay ran at deep level. Assay used: immunoSEQ multiplex PCR; TCRdb lists only in-frame clones, some missing. The sample has about 1.1 million clones, approximately 77% seen once. The chain links TRBV7-9 to TRBJ2-5; the match to TRBD2 covers 9 bases. This TCR derives from a man between 18 and 29 years old in good health. Some clones in this sample may be carry-over from other donors' samples. The sample was memory CD4+ T cells from PBMCs. The subset: CD45RA-negative fraction. This CDR3 is CASSLVNLGLAQETQYF. CDR3 nucleotides: TGTGCCAGCAGCTTAGTGAATTTGGGACTAGCTCAAGAGACCCAGTACTTC.